Listed below are T cell receptor beta chains from one sample, sequenced in a study of T cell responses to AZD1222 COVID-19 vaccine. Repertoires were generated with immunoSEQ multiplex PCR, while TCRdb's copy carries only in-frame clones and drops some. The table records around 67,000 clones, 80% to 85% of them present only once. Specimen: peripheral blood, collected on day 0 of AZD1222 vaccination. The origin of the receptors is an adult in good health. CDR3s include the opening cysteine and the closing phenylalanine or tryptophan. A D gene is named only where the DNA matches it firmly.

>TRBV2|TRBD1|TRBJ1-1
TGTGCCAGCAGTGAAACCCTCATCACAGGGGAGACTGAAGCTTTCTTT
CASSETLITGETEAFF
>TRBV5-1|.|TRBJ1-1
TGCGCCAGCAGCTTCGGATCTTCGAACACTGAAGCTTTCTTT
CASSFGSSNTEAFF
>TRBV6-5|.|TRBJ1-1
TGTGCCAGCCGGGCGAGCACGAACACTGAAGCTTTCTTT
CASRASTNTEAFF
>TRBV19|TRBD2|TRBJ2-5
TGTGCCAGTAGTGGACTAGCGGGGGGACAAGAGACCCAGTACTTC
CASSGLAGGQETQYF
>TRBV9|.|TRBJ2-2
TGTGCCAGCAGCCCTCAGGGGATCTCGGTCACCGGGGAGCTGTTTTTT
CASSPQGISVTGELFF
>TRBV4-3|TRBD2|TRBJ2-1
TGCGCCAGCAGCCAAGGGCTAGCGGGTGCCACCTACAATGAGCAGTTCTTC
CASSQGLAGATYNEQFF
>TRBV29-1|.|TRBJ1-2
TGCAGCGTTACCGGACAGAACTATGGCTACACCTTC
CSVTGQNYGYTF
>TRBV5-8|TRBD1|TRBJ1-1
TGTGCCAGCAGCTTGCCCACAAAGACAGGGGCGCAGGAAGCTTTCTTT
CASSLPTKTGAQEAFF
>TRBV4-2|TRBD2|TRBJ2-1
TGTGCCAGCAGCCAAGAGGGGTTGGCGGGGGGGCCAAATGAGCAGTTCTTC
CASSQEGLAGGPNEQFF
>TRBV5-5|.|TRBJ1-1
TGTGCCAGCACCCCGGTGGGGCGAAGTACTGAAGCTTTCTTT
CASTPVGRSTEAFF
>TRBV4-3|TRBD2|TRBJ2-7
TGCGCCAGCAGCCAAGCTAGCGGGCCTTACGAGCAGTACTTC
CASSQASGPYEQYF
>TRBV19|.|TRBJ2-1
TGTGCCAGTAGTGTGTCAATGGATGAGCAGTTCTTC
CASSVSMDEQFF
>TRBV7-9|.|TRBJ2-7
TGTGCCAGCAGCTTCGGGGGTAGGGAGCAGTACTTC
CASSFGGREQYF